This TCR beta chain was observed in a study of spatial heterogeneity in lung cancer. As for the study in general: Correlation of TCR transcript counts in tumor regions with a T cell module score from matched bulk RNA-seq was strong. On average, each unique TCR and UMI combination appeared more than ten times in raw reads. Study-level results: Mutation counts in tumors were tracked by counts of expanded intratumoral alpha and beta TCRs.

This clonotype counts as medium-sized. Antigen unknown. A unique molecular identifier was attached to every TCR cDNA molecule. TCRdb re-analysed the 5' RACE reads in MiXCR, keeping a single row per CDR3 protein. The sample lists some 7,000 distinct CDR3 sequences, roughly 13% occurring once. Noted time point: sample taken at primary tumor resection. Samples were donated by 72 untreated early-stage non-small cell lung cancer patients. V shed 5 bases, J shed 2 bases, and the junction held 8 bases outside the gene matches. Germline V gene data show CDR1 as SNHLY and CDR2 as FYNNEI. The length of the CDR3 is 18 residues.

The TCR was taken from a female donor with early-stage non-small cell lung cancer. This chain connects TRBV2 to TRBJ2-2; 13 nucleotides align to TRBD2. The material was lung tumor tissue, obtained at surgery. This CDR3 reads CASSFVGLAGLNTGELFF. Written as DNA, the CDR3 is TGTGCCAGCAGTTTTGTGGGACTAGCGGGGCTAAACACCGGGGAGCTGTTTTTT.